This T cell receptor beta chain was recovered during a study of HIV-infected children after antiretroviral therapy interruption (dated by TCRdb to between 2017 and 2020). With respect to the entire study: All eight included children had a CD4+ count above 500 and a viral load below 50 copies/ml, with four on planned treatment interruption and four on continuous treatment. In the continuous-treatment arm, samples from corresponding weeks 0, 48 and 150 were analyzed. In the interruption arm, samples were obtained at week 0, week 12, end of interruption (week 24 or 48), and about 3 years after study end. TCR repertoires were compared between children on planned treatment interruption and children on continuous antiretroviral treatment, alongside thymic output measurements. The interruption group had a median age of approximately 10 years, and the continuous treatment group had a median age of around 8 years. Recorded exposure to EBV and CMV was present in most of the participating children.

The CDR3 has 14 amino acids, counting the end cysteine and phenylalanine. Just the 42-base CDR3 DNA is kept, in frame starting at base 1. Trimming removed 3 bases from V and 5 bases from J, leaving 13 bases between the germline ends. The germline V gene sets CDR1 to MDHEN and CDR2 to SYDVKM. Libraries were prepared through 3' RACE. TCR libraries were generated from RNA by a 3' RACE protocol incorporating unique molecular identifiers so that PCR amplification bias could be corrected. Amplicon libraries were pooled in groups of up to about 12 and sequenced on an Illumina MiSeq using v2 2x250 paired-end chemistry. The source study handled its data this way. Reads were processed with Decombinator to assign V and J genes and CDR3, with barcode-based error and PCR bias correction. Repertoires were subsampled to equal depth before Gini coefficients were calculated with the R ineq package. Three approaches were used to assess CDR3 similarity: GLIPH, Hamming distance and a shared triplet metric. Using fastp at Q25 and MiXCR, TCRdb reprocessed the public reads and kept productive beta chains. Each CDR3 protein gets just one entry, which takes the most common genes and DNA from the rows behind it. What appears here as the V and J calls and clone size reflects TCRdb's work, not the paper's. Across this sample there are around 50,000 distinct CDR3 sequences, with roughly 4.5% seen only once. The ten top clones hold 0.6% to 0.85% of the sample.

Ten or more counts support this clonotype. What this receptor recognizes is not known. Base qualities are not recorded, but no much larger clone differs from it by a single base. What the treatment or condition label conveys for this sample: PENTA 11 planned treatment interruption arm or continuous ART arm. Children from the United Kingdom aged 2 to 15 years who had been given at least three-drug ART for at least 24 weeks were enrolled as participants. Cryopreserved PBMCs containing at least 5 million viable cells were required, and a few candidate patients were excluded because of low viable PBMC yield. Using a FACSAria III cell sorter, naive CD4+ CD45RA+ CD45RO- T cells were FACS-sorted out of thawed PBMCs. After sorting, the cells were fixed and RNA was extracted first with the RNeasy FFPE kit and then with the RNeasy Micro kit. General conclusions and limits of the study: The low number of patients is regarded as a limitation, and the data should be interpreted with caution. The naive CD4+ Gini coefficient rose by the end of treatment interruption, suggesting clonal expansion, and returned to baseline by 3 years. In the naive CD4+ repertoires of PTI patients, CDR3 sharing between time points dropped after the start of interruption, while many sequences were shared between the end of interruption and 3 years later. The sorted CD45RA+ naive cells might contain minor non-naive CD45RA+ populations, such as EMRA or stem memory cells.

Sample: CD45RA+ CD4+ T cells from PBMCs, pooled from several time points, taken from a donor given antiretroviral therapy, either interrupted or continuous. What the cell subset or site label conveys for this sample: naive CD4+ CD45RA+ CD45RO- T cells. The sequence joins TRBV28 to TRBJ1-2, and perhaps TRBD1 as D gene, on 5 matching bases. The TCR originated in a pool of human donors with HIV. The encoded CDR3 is CASSFPLGLYGYTF. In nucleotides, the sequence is TGTGCCAGCAGTTTCCCCCTGGGACTATATGGCTACACCTTC.